The next 8 T cell receptor beta chains were all read from a single sample in a study of blood T cell repertoires in COVID-19. Repertoires were generated with immunoSEQ multiplex PCR, while TCRdb's copy carries only in-frame clones and drops some. This sample has around 60,000 clones, with 90% found just once. The sequenced sample consisted of peripheral blood. These TCRs come from a man in his sixties with active COVID-19.

The V gene is TRBV19, the J gene TRBJ2-1; 7 bases fit TRBD1. Trimming removed 5 bases from V and 10 bases from J; junction bases left unmatched: 17. Germline V CDR1 and CDR2: LNHDA, SQIVND (reference sequence). The CDR3 is made up of 16 amino acids. DNA for the CDR3: TGTGCCAGTAGTCCACTAGGGACAGCCCAATCCCTGGAGCAGTTCTTC. The encoded protein is CASSPLGTAQSLEQFF.

The rearrangement joins TRBV5-5 to TRBJ2-7, with 9 bases identical to TRBD2. V shed 0 bases, J shed 0 bases, and the junction held 7 bases outside the gene matches. Per germline, CDR1 SGHKS and CDR2 YYEKEE (reference sequence). The length of the CDR3 is 17 residues. The CDR3 reads CASSLALTSGSSYEQYF. The DNA of the CDR3 is TGTGCCAGCAGCTTGGCCTTGACTAGCGGAAGCTCCTACGAGCAGTACTTC.

The chain recombines TRBV7-3 with TRBJ2-1; TRBD2 agrees at 10 bases. CDR1 is SGHTA and CDR2 is FQGTGA in the germline V gene. The ends lost 6 bases at V and 3 bases at J; junction bases unmatched: 2. This CDR3 has 14 residues. CDR3 residues: CASSTSGVYNEQFF. The CDR3 DNA sequence: TGTGCCAGCAGTACTAGCGGGGTCTACAATGAGCAGTTCTTC.

This sequence joins TRBV28 and TRBJ2-3; 7 nucleotides line up with TRBD2. Germline lookup yields CDR1 MDHEN and CDR2 SYDVKM. Trimming at V came to 1 base and at J to 4 bases, leaving 2 bases not matched to a gene. This CDR3 spans 14 amino acids. The CDR3 DNA reads TGTGCCAGCAGTTTATTCGCGGGAGCAGATACGCAGTATTTT. Protein product: CASSLFAGADTQYF.

The rearrangement links TRBV6-5 to TRBJ1-1; no clear D. Looked up from germline, CDR1 is MNHEY and CDR2 is SVGAGI. The CDR3 length is 13 residues. Trimming shortened V by 2 bases and J by 4 bases, and 8 bases separated the two germline ends. The CDR3 region has the DNA TGTGCCAGCAGTTACCCAGGAACCACTGAAGCTTTCTTT. Amino acid sequence: CASSYPGTTEAFF.

The J gene is TRBJ2-7, the V gene TRBV5-1; 11 bases line up with TRBD1. Unmatched junction bases numbered 7, after V lost 2 bases and J lost 6 bases. In germline, CDR1 is SGHRS, CDR2 YFSETQ. The CDR3 contains 15 residues. The CDR3 nucleotides are TGCGCCAGCAGCTTAGGACAGGGGGCATACGGCGAGCAGTACTTC. It yields the protein CASSLGQGAYGEQYF.

The chain uses TRBV30 and TRBJ2-1; TRBD2 might be the D (6 bases). V was cut by 3 bases and J by 7 bases, with 10 bases left in between. The CDR3 has 12 amino acids. Germline loops: CDR1 GTSNPN, CDR2 SVGIG (reference sequence). For the CDR3, the DNA is TGTGCCTGGAGATTTGGGGGGAATGAGCAGTTCTTC. Amino acid sequence: CAWRFGGNEQFF. Full variable domain (outside the CDR3, taken from reference TRBV30 and TRBJ2-1): SQTIHQWPATLVQPVGSPLSLECTVEGTSNPNLYWYRQAAGRGLQLLFYSVGIGQISSEVPQNLSASRPQDRQFILSSKKLLLSDSGFYLCAWRFGGNEQFFGPGTRLTVL.

The V gene is TRBV4-1, the J gene TRBJ1-1; D call uncertain. The CDR3 is 19 residues long. The V and J ends lost 0 bases and 2 bases respectively, with 22 bases between them. CDR1 is MGHRA and CDR2 is YSYEKL in the germline V gene. CDR3 region: CASSQDPTIGSTANTEAFF. CDR3 nucleotide sequence: TGCGCCAGCAGCCAAGATCCCACAATTGGGTCCACAGCAAACACTGAAGCTTTCTTT.